These 17 T cell receptor beta chains were sequenced from one sample in a study of CXCR3-negative and CXCR3-positive naive CD8 T cells. Whole-study results and caveats: CXCR3-positive naive cells carried more hydrophobic TRB CDR3s than CXCR3-negative ones.

5' RACE that incorporated UMI labels was used to prepare the TRB cDNA libraries. Following a re-call of the 5' RACE reads, TCRdb has one entry per CDR3 protein and lacks DNA. Across under 110,000 distinct CDR3 sequences, the top ten clones capture approximately 0.38% of the sample. For these TCRs, the target antigens are not known. The sequencing input was naive CXCR3+ CD8+ T cells from blood. Indicated subset: CD45RO-CCR7+CD27+CD95- naive CD8+ T cells expressing CXCR3 (TNR3+). All receptors come from a human donor in good health. Some clones in this sample may be carry-over from other donors' samples.

The chain couples TRBV29-1 to TRBJ1-2. The V gene's germline CDR1 is SQVTM and CDR2 ANQGSEA. This CDR3 has 11 residues. This chain's CDR3 is CSVETVYGYTF.

The chain recombines TRBV2 with TRBJ2-7. The germline V gene encodes CDR1 SNHLY and CDR2 FYNNEI. The CDR3 is 12 residues long. The CDR3 reads CASSDSSYEQYF.

This chain uses TRBV29-1 with TRBJ2-1. This CDR3 is 14 amino acids long. CDR1 and CDR2 (germline): SQVTM, ANQGSEA. The CDR3 region is CSVEDPSSYNEQFF.

The CDR3 loop reads CASSLSSGYEQYF. The chain is built from TRBV5-1 and TRBJ2-7. Germline V gene lookup returns CDR1 SGHRS and CDR2 YFSETQ. The CDR3 extends over 13 amino acids.

V is TRBV25-1 and J is TRBJ2-2. Per germline, CDR1 MGHDK and CDR2 SYGVNS. The CDR3 is made up of 17 amino acids. CDR3 in amino acids: CASSEYFSGPNTGELFF. The full variable domain, rest sourced from reference TRBV25-1 and TRBJ2-2, is EADIYQTPRYLVIGTGKKITLECSQTMGHDKMYWYQQDPGMELHLIHYSYGVNSTEKGDLSSESTVSRIRTEHFPLTLESARPSHTSQYLCASSEYFSGPNTGELFFGEGSRLTVL.

The V and J genes are TRBV28 and TRBJ2-7. CDR3 size: 13 residues. Germline V gene sequence: CDR1 MDHEN, CDR2 SYDVKM. CDR3 residues: CASSFVLSYEQYF.

The V and J genes are TRBV7-3 and TRBJ2-3; TCRdb lists TRBD2, though no DNA is available to test this call. The V gene's germline CDR1 is SGHTA and CDR2 FQGTGA. The CDR3 has 16 amino acids. The CDR3 reads CASSPLDSGGTDTQYF.

The chain is built from TRBV6-2 or TRBV6-3 and TRBJ2-7; as DNA is missing, the TRBD2 call by TCRdb cannot be tested. The germline CDR1 and CDR2 sequences are MNHEY and SVGEGT. This CDR3 spans 12 amino acids. CDR3 region: CASKSAPYEQYF.

This sequence joins TRBV7-2 and TRBJ2-1; TCRdb designates TRBD2, a call that cannot be tested without DNA. There are 15 residues in the CDR3. Germline V gene lookup returns CDR1 SGHTA and CDR2 FQGNSA. CDR3 sequence: CASSWASGGANEQFF.

J is TRBJ1-5 and V is TRBV19; TCRdb designates TRBD1, a call that cannot be tested without DNA. The germline CDR1 and CDR2 sequences are LNHDA and SQIVND (reference sequence). The length of the CDR3 is 15 residues. The CDR3 is CASSGHTVSNQPQHF.

This chain links TRBV5-4 with TRBJ1-1; TCRdb names TRBD1, which stays unverified in the absence of DNA. CDR1 and CDR2 from the germline V gene are SGHNT and YYREEE (reference sequence). CDR3 length: 13 residues. The CDR3 sequence is CASLRGTPPEAFF.

The chain joins TRBV29-1 to TRBJ2-2. The CDR3 sequence is 11 residues long. Looked up from germline, CDR1 is SQVTM and CDR2 is ANQGSEA. CDR3 protein: CSVLDTGELFF.

The V and J genes are TRBV7-9 and TRBJ1-4; there is no DNA to check the TCRdb D call of TRBD1. The CDR3 loop spans 14 amino acids. Germline lookup yields CDR1 SEHNR and CDR2 FQNEAQ (reference sequence). The CDR3 protein is CASSTRDSGEKLFF.

The chain uses TRBV29-1 and TRBJ1-5; TCRdb designates TRBD1, a call that cannot be tested without DNA. Germline CDR1 and CDR2: SQVTM and ANQGSEA. This CDR3 has 14 residues. CDR3 protein: CSVATDKRGQPQHF.

V and J are TRBV29-1 and TRBJ1-1. CDR1 and CDR2 from the germline V gene are SQVTM and ANQGSEA. The CDR3 covers 12 residues. The CDR3 here is CSVGGGNTEAFF. Combining the CDR3 with reference TRBV29-1 and TRBJ1-1 gives the whole variable domain SAVISQKPSRDICQRGTSLTIQCQVDSQVTMMFWYRQQPGQSLTLIATANQGSEATYESGFVIDKFPISRPNLTFSTLTVSNMSPEDSSIYLCSVGGGNTEAFFGQGTRLTVV.

The chain uses TRBV6-5 and TRBJ1-2. CDR1 MNHEY and CDR2 SVGAGI come from the germline V gene. This CDR3 is built from 14 residues. CDR3 loop: CASSYSWGRKGYTF.

The chain is built from TRBV6-1 and TRBJ2-6. CDR1 and CDR2 (germline): MNHNS, SASEGT. This CDR3 is built from 14 residues. CDR3 loop: CASRRVTGANVLTF.